A single sample is the source of the 16 T cell receptor beta chains below, sequenced in a study of blood T cell repertoires in COVID-19. Profiled with immunoSEQ multiplex PCR; TCRdb holds only in-frame clones, not every one. This sample has 140,000 to 150,000 clones, with about 80% found just once. Material: peripheral blood. The receptors shown here come from a man between 65 and 80 years old who had recovered from COVID-19.

V and J are TRBV28 and TRBJ2-7; D is possibly TRBD1 (6 bases). The germline CDR1 and CDR2 sequences are MDHEN and SYDVKM. Trimming took 4 bases from V and 5 from J, leaving 15 bases between them. The CDR3 is 14 residues long. The chain's CDR3 is CASSWTVFVDEQYF. CDR3 DNA sequence: TGTGCCAGCAGTTGGACAGTTTTTGTGGACGAGCAGTACTTC.

The V call is TRBV4-3, the J call TRBJ2-1; 9 nucleotides match TRBD2. This CDR3 has 21 residues. V trimming: 0 bases; J trimming: 1 base; junction bases outside the gene matches: 16. CDR1 is LGHNA and CDR2 is YSLEER in the germline V gene. The CDR3 DNA reads as TGCGCCAGCAGCCAAGATCTTGGGGCTAGCGGGACAATTTATTCCTACAATGAGCAGTTCTTC. As protein: CASSQDLGASGTIYSYNEQFF.

The chain couples TRBV5-1 to TRBJ1-1; D not certain. Trimming removed 4 bases at V and 4 bases at J, with 8 bases between. Germline V lookup: CDR1 SGHRS, CDR2 YFSETQ. The CDR3 length is 12 residues. CDR3 region: CASSRGATEAFF. The CDR3 bases are TGCGCCAGCAGCCGGGGTGCCACTGAAGCTTTCTTT.

The chain has TRBV9 and TRBJ1-5, with D tentatively TRBD1 (6 bases). V lost 0 bases to trimming and J lost 2 bases, with 6 bases between them. CDR3 size: 14 residues. Germline CDR1 and CDR2: SGDLS and YYNGEE. CDR3 nucleotide sequence: TGTGCCAGCAGCGTAGAGGGGGGCAATCAGCCCCAGCATTTT. Amino acid sequence: CASSVEGGNQPQHF.

The chain carries TRBV10-3 and TRBJ2-3; D may be TRBD2 (6 bases). Germline V gene lookup returns CDR1 ENHRY and CDR2 SYGVKD. This CDR3 spans 13 amino acids. Trimming shortened V by 5 bases and J by 6 bases, and 12 bases separated the two germline ends. The CDR3 coding sequence is TGTGCCATCAGTCCCGTAGCGGCGGATACGCAGTATTTT. Amino acid sequence: CAISPVAADTQYF.

This CDR3 reads CASGLVQGDYQPQHF. Here the CDR3 DNA reads TGTGCTAGTGGTTTGGTGCAAGGGGACTATCAGCCCCAGCATTTT. This chain uses TRBV12-5 with TRBJ1-5; tentative D call: TRBD1 (5 bases). Between the trimmed V and J ends, which lost 0 bases and 5 bases, there was a span of 11 bases. Germline loops: CDR1 LGHNT, CDR2 FRNRAP. CDR3 length: 15 residues.

This clone was observed a handful of times. The chain couples TRBV4-1 to TRBJ2-1; TRBD2 might be the D (6 bases). Trimming removed 3 bases from V and 8 bases from J, with 11 bases in between. The germline CDR1 and CDR2 sequences are MGHRA and YSYEKL. CDR3 length: 13 amino acids. The CDR3 DNA sequence: TGCGCCAGCAGCCAGTCCGCGGGGTATGAGCAGTTCTTC. The encoded protein is CASSQSAGYEQFF.

The chain uses TRBV18 and TRBJ2-7; D gene uncertain. The V end was cut by 6 bases, the J end by 1 base, with 13 bases between. Germline V gene sequence: CDR1 KGHSH, CDR2 LQKENI. The CDR3 extends over 14 amino acids. CDR3 protein: CASSAGSKSYEQYF. In nucleotides, the CDR3 is TGTGCCAGCTCGGCCGGGTCGAAATCCTACGAGCAGTACTTC.

The J gene is TRBJ2-1, the V gene TRBV7-2, with TRBD2 identical over 12 bases. The CDR3 totals 14 residues. Germline lookup yields CDR1 SGHTA and CDR2 FQGNSA. V was pared by 3 bases and J by 12 bases, with 6 bases of the junction left unmatched. CDR3 sequence: CASSLGTSGSPQFF. The DNA for the CDR3 is TGTGCCAGCAGCTTGGGGACTAGCGGGTCCCCGCAGTTCTTC. Variable domain in full (rest from reference TRBV7-2 and TRBJ2-1): GAGVSQSPSNKVTEKGKDVELRCDPISGHTALYWYRQSLGQGLEFLIYFQGNSAPDKSGLPSDRFSAERTGGSVSTLTIQRTQQEDSAVYLCASSLGTSGSPQFFGPGTRLTVL.

CDR3 residues: CASSPMAFF. CDR3 nucleotides: TGTGCCAGCAGCCCTATGGCTTTCTTT. The J gene is TRBJ1-1, the V gene TRBV7-8; D gene uncertain. Germline loops: CDR1 SGHVS, CDR2 FQNEAQ. This CDR3 has 9 residues. V was cut by 5 bases and J by 11 bases, with 6 bases left in between. Full variable domain (rest looked up from reference TRBV7-8 and TRBJ1-1): GAGVSQSPRYKVAKRGQDVALRCDPISGHVSLFWYQQALGQGPEFLTYFQNEAQLDKSGLPSDRFFAERPEGSVSTLKIQRTQQEDSAVYLCASSPMAFFGQGTRLTVV.

The genes are TRBV3-1 (or the pseudogene TRBV3-2) and TRBJ2-7, with D possibly TRBD1 on 5 matching bases. Trimming shortened V by 3 bases and J by 4 bases, and 10 bases separated the two germline ends. Germline V gene sequence: CDR1 LGHDT, CDR2 YNNKEL (reference sequence). CDR3 length equals 13 residues. The CDR3 nucleotides are TGTGCCAGCAGCCAGCAGGGAAAATACGAGCAGTACTTC. It codes for CASSQQGKYEQYF.

This rearrangement joins TRBV6-5 to TRBJ2-1, with D possibly being TRBD2 (5 bases). Germline values: CDR1 MNHEY, CDR2 SVGAGI. V was cut by 5 bases and J by 7 bases, with 6 bases left in between. The CDR3 covers 11 residues. The CDR3 coding sequence is TGTGCCAGCAGTACGGGGAATGAGCAGTTCTTC. Its translation is CASSTGNEQFF.

This clone was recorded once. The genes are TRBV27 and TRBJ1-1; 7 nucleotides line up with TRBD1. The germline gives CDR1 MNHEY, CDR2 SMNVEV (reference sequence). The J segment lost 4 bases and the V segment lost 6 bases, leaving 11 bases of the junction unmatched. The CDR3 is 15 residues long. This CDR3 is CASRGLQGMGTEAFF. As DNA, the CDR3 is TGTGCCAGCAGGGGGTTACAGGGGATGGGCACTGAAGCTTTCTTT.

The gene calls are TRBV2 and TRBJ1-4; TRBD1 matches 7 bases. V lost 2 bases to trimming and J lost 8 bases; unmatched junction nucleotides: 14. Looked up from germline, CDR1 is SNHLY and CDR2 is FYNNEI. The CDR3 has 17 amino acids. The CDR3 here is CASSEIAVTGFDEKLFF. The CDR3 coding sequence is TGTGCCAGCAGTGAAATAGCCGTGACAGGGTTTGACGAAAAACTGTTTTTT.

The V and J genes are TRBV5-1 and TRBJ2-3, with no clear D. This CDR3 contains 15 residues. Germline V CDR1 and CDR2: SGHRS, YFSETQ. The V end lost 0 bases, the J end lost 1 base, and 9 bases lay between the germline ends. CDR3: CASSLGVAGTDTQYF. CDR3 DNA: TGCGCCAGCAGCTTGGGGGTAGCTGGCACAGATACGCAGTATTTT.

This clone was picked up a small number of times. J is TRBJ2-1 and V is TRBV30, with 7 bases aligning to TRBD2. CDR1 GTSNPN and CDR2 SVGIG come from the germline V gene (reference sequence). The CDR3 has 17 amino acids. Trimming at V came to 2 bases and at J to 5 bases, leaving 15 bases not matched to a gene. CDR3 DNA: TGTGCCTGGAGTTCTGCGGGAGACCCAGGACTCGACAATGAGCAGTTCTTC. Translation gives CAWSSAGDPGLDNEQFF.